The 26 T cell receptor beta chains reported below all come from one sample, sequenced in a study of T cells after yellow fever vaccination. MiXCR was run by TCRdb on the 5' RACE reads, yielding one entry per CDR3 protein. The sample holds a few hundred thousand distinct CDR3 sequences, roughly 8.7% seen once. The source was CD4+ T cells sorted from PBMCs, collected 5 days after the yellow fever booster vaccination. The receptors come from a man younger than 35 who received the YFV17D yellow fever vaccine.

The V gene is TRBV10-3, the J gene TRBJ1-4; a weak D match, TRBD1 (6 bases). Germline V lookup: CDR1 ENHRY, CDR2 SYGVKD. The CDR3 contains 13 residues. Trimming left V 9 bases short and J 3 bases short, with 11 bases between. The chain's CDR3 is CAIGEGANEKLFF. Written as DNA, the CDR3 is TGTGCCATTGGGGAGGGGGCTAATGAAAAACTGTTTTTT.

This clonotype was observed many times. The chain carries TRBV12-3 or TRBV12-4 and TRBJ1-2; 9 positions agree with TRBD1. The CDR3 is 15 amino acids. The J segment lost 4 bases and the V segment lost 7 bases, leaving 10 bases of the junction unmatched. CDR3 bases: TGTGCCAGCATCTCTTGGACAGGGGCAGGCTATGGCTACACCTTC. Its translation: CASISWTGAGYGYTF.

The chain employs TRBV20-1 and TRBJ1-2, with 8 bases aligning to TRBD1. Per the germline V gene, CDR1 is DFQATT and CDR2 is SNEGSKA (reference sequence). Trimming removed 5 bases from V and 4 bases from J; junction bases left unmatched: 15. The CDR3 totals 16 residues. The DNA of the CDR3 is TGCAGTGCTCCCGGACAGGGAGGCGGTAGCCCCTATGGCTACACCTTC. Its translation: CSAPGQGGGSPYGYTF.

The sample holds a few counts of this clonotype. The chain joins TRBV7-2 to TRBJ2-1; TRBD2 aligns across 11 bases. Unmatched junction bases numbered 8, after V lost 4 bases and J lost 3 bases. The CDR3 runs 17 residues. CDR1 SGHTA and CDR2 FQGNSA come from the germline V gene. CDR3 DNA: TGTGCCAGCAGCTCCCTAGCGGGGGGCAACCTCTACAATGAGCAGTTCTTC. Its translation is CASSSLAGGNLYNEQFF.

The J gene is TRBJ2-1, the V gene TRBV10-1; maybe TRBD1 (6 bases). The V gene lost 2 bases and the J gene lost 15 bases, with 20 bases spanning the gap. CDR1 and CDR2 (germline): WNHNN, SYGVQD (reference sequence). The CDR3 length is 14 residues. CDR3 bases: TGCGCCAGCAGTGAGAGCCGGACAGCAAGTAATCGGTTCTTC. It specifies CASSESRTASNRFF.

This clonotype was picked up many times. The chain links TRBV12-3 or TRBV12-4 to TRBJ1-2, with a weak D call TRBD1 (5 bases). The CDR3 sequence is 13 residues long. V was cut by 3 bases and J by 7 bases, with 12 bases left in between. In DNA, the CDR3 is TGTGCCAGCAGTTTGGGGCAGGTGTCTGGCTACACCTTC. This encodes CASSLGQVSGYTF.

In its sample, this clonotype was seen a few times. The V gene is TRBV24-1, the J gene TRBJ2-5, with no clear D. Germline CDR1 is KGHDR and CDR2 is SFDVKD. The V end lost 9 bases, the J end lost 4 bases, and 14 bases lay between the germline ends. CDR3 length: 13 residues. CDR3 coding DNA: TGTGCCACCGCAGCTGTCACGGGAGAGACCCAGTACTTC. It yields the protein CATAAVTGETQYF.

This clonotype was counted ten times or more. The gene calls are TRBV12-3 or TRBV12-4 and TRBJ1-1; no clear D. The CDR3 sequence is 11 residues long. The V end lost 0 bases, the J end lost 7 bases, and 3 bases lay between the germline ends. CDR3 nucleotide sequence: TGTGCCAGCAGTTTAGCGGTTGAAGCTTTCTTT. Translating gives CASSLAVEAFF.

This clonotype has only a few counts. The CDR3 here is CASSESGMGPRYF. The CDR3 nucleotides are TGTGCCAGCAGCGAAAGTGGGATGGGGCCGAGGTACTTC. This rearrangement joins TRBV9 to TRBJ2-5, with D possibly matching TRBD1 (5 bases). Germline V gene lookup returns CDR1 SGDLS and CDR2 YYNGEE. The V end was cut by 3 bases, the J end by 13 bases, with 19 bases between. The CDR3 length is 13 residues.

This clonotype was counted many times. The DNA of the CDR3 is TGTGCCAGCAGCCCGGACAGGGGAAGCTATGGCTACACCTTC. This translates into CASSPDRGSYGYTF. The chain is built from TRBV12-3 or TRBV12-4 and TRBJ1-2; TRBD1 matches 9 bases. After removal of 6 bases from V and 4 bases from J, the junction contained 6 bases not matched to a gene. The CDR3 consists of 14 residues.

This clonotype showed up just a few times. The conserved closing phenylalanine or tryptophan is absent in this CDR3, likely reflecting a read error. This chain uses TRBV4-3 with TRBJ1-5; maybe TRBD1 (6 bases). V dropped 0 bases and J dropped 3 bases, with 9 bases sitting between them. Germline loops: CDR1 LGHNA, CDR2 YSLEER. CDR3 length: 15 amino acids. CDR3 protein: CASSQDGGPNQPQHS. As DNA, the CDR3 is TGCGCCAGCAGCCAAGATGGGGGGCCCAATCAGCCCCAGCATTCT.

There are a few counts of this clonotype. The rearrangement uses TRBV4-2 and TRBJ2-5; 7 bases are a match to TRBD1. Germline loops: CDR1 LGHNA, CDR2 YNFKEQ. The CDR3 is 15 residues long. Trimming at V came to 4 bases and at J to 3 bases, leaving 8 bases not matched to a gene. The DNA of the CDR3 is TGTGCCAGCAGCCGTTTAACCGGGACAGAAGAGACCCAGTACTTC. Residues: CASSRLTGTEETQYF.

The sample holds a few counts of this clonotype. The chain links TRBV20-1 to TRBJ1-6, with D maybe TRBD1 (6 bases). Trimming took off 3 bases at V and 0 bases at J, with 15 bases between the two ends. Germline assignment: CDR1 DFQATT and CDR2 SNEGSKA (reference sequence). This CDR3 has 17 residues. CDR3 DNA: TGCAGTGCTAGCCCCACAGGGTCAAGCTCCTATAATTCACCCCTCCACTTT. Protein: CSASPTGSSSYNSPLHF.

This clonotype was detected ten times or more. The chain couples TRBV12-3 or TRBV12-4 to TRBJ1-3; no clear D. CDR3 size: 14 residues. V lost 2 bases and J 2 bases, leaving 7 bases between the germline ends. The chain's CDR3 is CASSLQSAGNTIYF. DNA of the CDR3: TGTGCCAGCAGTTTACAGTCCGCTGGAAACACCATATATTTT.

The chain employs TRBV4-1 and TRBJ1-4, with D possibly being TRBD1 (5 bases). From germline, CDR1 is MGHRA and CDR2 YSYEKL. Trimming pared 4 bases from V and 6 bases from J, leaving 18 bases between. CDR3 length: 16 residues. The CDR3 loop reads CASSRQTAEPDEKLFF. The CDR3 nucleotides are TGCGCCAGCAGCCGGCAGACAGCCGAACCGGATGAAAAACTGTTTTTT.

The V call is TRBV28, the J call TRBJ2-3; TRBD2 matches at 13 bases. V was clipped by 4 bases and J by 0 bases; unmatched bases: 7. The CDR3 is 18 residues long. CDR1 MDHEN and CDR2 SYDVKM come from the germline V gene. CDR3 DNA: TGTGCCAGCAGTTCGCCACTAGCGGGGGGGCATAGCACAGATACGCAGTATTTT. This encodes CASSSPLAGGHSTDTQYF.

The CDR3 DNA is TGTGCCAGCAGCTTAGATACTGGTACGCAGTATTTT. It is translated as CASSLDTGTQYF. The chain has TRBV11-3 and TRBJ2-3, with no clear D. This CDR3 has 12 residues. From germline, CDR1 is SGHNT and CDR2 YENEEA. Deletions cut 0 bases from V and 8 bases from J, with 6 bases between.

This clonotype was detected only a few times. The chain employs TRBV11-2 and TRBJ2-3; D is possibly TRBD1 (6 bases). The V end lost 4 bases, the J end lost 5 bases, and 13 bases lay between the germline ends. Germline V CDR1 and CDR2: SGHAT, FQNNGV. The CDR3 has 14 residues. The CDR3: CASSYRERRDTQYF. The CDR3 DNA reads TGTGCCAGCAGCTACAGGGAACGGAGAGATACGCAGTATTTT.

This clonotype was picked up a small number of times. This chain uses TRBV20-1 with TRBJ1-4; 8 nucleotides line up with TRBD1. The germline CDR1 and CDR2 sequences are DFQATT and SNEGSKA (reference sequence). The CDR3 is 15 amino acids. Trimming cost V 0 bases and J 7 bases; bases outside gene matches: 7. The CDR3 bases are TGCAGTGCTAGAGATCCCAAGCAGGGGGCTGAAAAACTGTTTTTT. Its translation: CSARDPKQGAEKLFF.

This clonotype occurred a few times. The junction departs from germline at one end; a sequencing error may be responsible. V usage is TRBV6-5 and J usage is TRBJ1-6; no reliable D call. This CDR3 has 13 amino acids. Germline V gene sequence: CDR1 MNHEY, CDR2 SVGAGI. For the CDR3, the DNA is TGTGCCAGAAGTTACCAGTATAATTCACCCCTCCACTTT. Amino acids: CARSYQYNSPLHF.

This clonotype occurred a few times. The chain recombines TRBV18 with TRBJ1-5; D not certain. Trimming left V 4 bases short and J 5 bases short, with 12 bases between. The CDR3 runs 14 residues. CDR1 and CDR2 from the germline V gene are KGHSH and LQKENI. The CDR3 spells CASSRSRIHQPQHF. The CDR3 nucleotides are TGTGCCAGCTCACGGTCAAGGATCCATCAGCCCCAGCATTTT.

The rearrangement joins TRBV27 to TRBJ2-6, with D possibly TRBD1 on 5 matching bases. CDR3 length: 15 residues. Trimming stripped 2 bases from V and 2 bases from J, with 7 bases between. Looked up from germline, CDR1 is MNHEY and CDR2 is SMNVEV (reference sequence). The CDR3 spells CASSLKGTGANVLTF. The CDR3 DNA reads as TGTGCCAGCAGTTTAAAGGGGACTGGGGCCAACGTCCTGACTTTC.

The chain recombines TRBV6-5 with TRBJ2-1; a weak D match, TRBD2 (5 bases). The CDR3 contains 17 residues. CDR1 is MNHEY, CDR2 SVGAGI, per germline. Trimming shortened V by 0 bases and J by 4 bases, and 16 bases separated the two germline ends. CDR3 loop: CASSYSYAGLWYNEQFF. The CDR3 DNA reads as TGTGCCAGCAGTTACTCGTATGCGGGTTTATGGTACAATGAGCAGTTCTTC.

There are many counts of this clonotype. At one boundary the junction diverges from the germline segment, which might be a read error. The chain combines TRBV7-9 with TRBJ2-7; tentative D call: TRBD2 (5 bases). The CDR3 loop spans 12 amino acids. CDR1 is SEHNR and CDR2 is FQNEAQ in the germline V gene (reference sequence). The CDR3 nucleotides are TGTGCCAGCAACCTAGGGAGCAGCCCCTCTCGCTTC. Encoded protein: CASNLGSSPSRF. The full variable domain, its missing parts supplied by reference TRBV7-9 and TRBJ2-7, is DTGVSQNPRHKITKRGQNVTFRCDPISEHNRLYWYRQTLGQGPEFLTYFQNEAQLEKSRLLSDRFSAERPKGSFSTLEIQRTEQGDSAMYLCASNLGSSPSRFGPGTRLTVT.

This clonotype was observed at least ten times. This chain links TRBV4-2 with TRBJ2-7; D uncertain. Germline V gene data show CDR1 as LGHNA and CDR2 as YNFKEQ. The CDR3 loop spans 12 amino acids. Trimming pared 3 bases from V and 7 bases from J, leaving 10 bases between. The DNA for the CDR3 is TGTGCCAGCAGCCAGGGGTCACTGGAGCAGTACTTC. It codes for CASSQGSLEQYF.

This clonotype was seen a few times. The chain links TRBV19 to TRBJ2-5; TRBD1 matches 8 bases. With V trimmed by 4 bases and J by 9 bases, 7 bases remained unmatched. The germline gives CDR1 LNHDA, CDR2 SQIVND (reference sequence). The CDR3 loop spans 13 amino acids. The CDR3 sequence is CASSTDRVGAQYF. CDR3 DNA: TGTGCCAGTAGTACGGACAGGGTGGGTGCCCAGTACTTC.